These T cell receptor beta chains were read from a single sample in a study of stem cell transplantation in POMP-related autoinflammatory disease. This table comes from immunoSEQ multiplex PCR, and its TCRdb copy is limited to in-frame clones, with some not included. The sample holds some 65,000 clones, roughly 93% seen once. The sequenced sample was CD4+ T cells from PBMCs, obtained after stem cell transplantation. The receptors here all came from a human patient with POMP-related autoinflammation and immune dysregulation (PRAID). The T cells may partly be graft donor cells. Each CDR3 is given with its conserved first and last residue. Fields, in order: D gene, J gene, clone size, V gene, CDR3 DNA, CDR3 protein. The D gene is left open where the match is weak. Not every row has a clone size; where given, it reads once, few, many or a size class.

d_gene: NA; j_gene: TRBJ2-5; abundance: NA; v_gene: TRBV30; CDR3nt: TGTGCCTGGGGAAGGAGGGCCTCAGAGACCCAGTACTTC; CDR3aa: CAWGRRASETQYF
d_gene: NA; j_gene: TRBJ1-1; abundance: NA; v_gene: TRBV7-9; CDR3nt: TGTGCCAGCAGCTTAACCATCGGGACAGAAGCTTTCTTT; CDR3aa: CASSLTIGTEAFF
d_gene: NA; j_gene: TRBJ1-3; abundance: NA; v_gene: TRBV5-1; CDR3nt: TGCGCCAGCAGTTCAGGGACCGGAAACACCATATATTTT; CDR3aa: CASSSGTGNTIYF
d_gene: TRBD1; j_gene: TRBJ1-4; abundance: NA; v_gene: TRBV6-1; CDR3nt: TGTGCCAGCAGTGCGGGTGACAGGGGGACTAATGAAAAACTGTTTTTT; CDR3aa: CASSAGDRGTNEKLFF
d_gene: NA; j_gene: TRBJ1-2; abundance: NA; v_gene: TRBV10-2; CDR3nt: TGCGCCAGCAGTGTAGAGGGTTTCATCAGTGGCTACACCTTC; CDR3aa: CASSVEGFISGYTF
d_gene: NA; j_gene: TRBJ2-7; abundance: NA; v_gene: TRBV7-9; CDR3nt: TGTGCCAGCAGCGGACTCCTTTCGTCCTACGAGCAGTACTTC; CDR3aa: CASSGLLSSYEQYF
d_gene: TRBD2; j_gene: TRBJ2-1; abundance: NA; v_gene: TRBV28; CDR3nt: TGTGCCAGCAGTTTTCCCTCCATCCCGACTAGCGGGGTCTCCTACAATGAGCAGTTCTTC; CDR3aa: CASSFPSIPTSGVSYNEQFF
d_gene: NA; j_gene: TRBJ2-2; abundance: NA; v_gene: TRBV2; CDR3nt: TGTGCCAGCGCGAACGAGGGGAACACCGGGGAGCTGTTTTTT; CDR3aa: CASANEGNTGELFF
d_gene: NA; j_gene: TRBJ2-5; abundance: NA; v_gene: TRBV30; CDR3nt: TGTGCCTGGAGTACCGAATCCGGGGCAGGGGAGACCCAGTACTTC; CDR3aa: CAWSTESGAGETQYF
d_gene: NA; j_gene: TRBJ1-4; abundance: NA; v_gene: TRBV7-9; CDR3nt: TGTGCCCTACGCGGGACGGACTCTAATGAAAAACTGTTTTTT; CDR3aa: CALRGTDSNEKLFF
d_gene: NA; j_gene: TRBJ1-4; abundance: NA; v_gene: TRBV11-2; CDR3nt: TGTGCCAGCAGCTTAGTATCTGCCAGCCCGAATGAAAAACTGTTTTTT; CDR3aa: CASSLVSASPNEKLFF
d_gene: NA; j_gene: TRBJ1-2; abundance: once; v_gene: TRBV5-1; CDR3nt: TGCGCCAGCAGAAACATTCCTAACTATGGCTACACCTTC; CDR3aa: CASRNIPNYGYTF
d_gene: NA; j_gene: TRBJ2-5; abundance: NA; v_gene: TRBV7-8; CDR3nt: TGTGCCAGCAGCTTAGGGGCGACGAACCAAGAGACCCAGTACTTC; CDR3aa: CASSLGATNQETQYF
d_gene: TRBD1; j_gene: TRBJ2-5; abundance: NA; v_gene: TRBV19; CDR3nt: TGTGCCAGTAACAGGGGTCCTTACCAAGAGACCCAGTACTTC; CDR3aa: CASNRGPYQETQYF
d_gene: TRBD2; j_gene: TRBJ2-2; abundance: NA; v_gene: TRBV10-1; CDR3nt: TGCGCCAGCAGCCGACTAGCGGGGGGATCAGGGGAGCTGTTTTTT; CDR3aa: CASSRLAGGSGELFF
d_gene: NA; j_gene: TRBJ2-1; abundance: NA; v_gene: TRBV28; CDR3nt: TGTGCCAGCAAGAGCGGGCCCTCCTACAATGAGCAGTTCTTC; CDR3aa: CASKSGPSYNEQFF
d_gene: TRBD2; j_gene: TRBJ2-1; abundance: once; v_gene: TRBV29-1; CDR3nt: TGCAGCGTTGGACCAAGCGGGAAGTATCAGTTCTTC; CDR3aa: CSVGPSGKYQFF
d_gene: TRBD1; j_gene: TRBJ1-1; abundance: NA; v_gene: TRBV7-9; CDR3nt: TGTGCCAGCAGCTGGGACAGAGGGTCGGACACTGAAGCTTTCTTT; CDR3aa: CASSWDRGSDTEAFF
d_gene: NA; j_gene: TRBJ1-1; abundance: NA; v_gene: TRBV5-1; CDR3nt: TGCGCCAGCAGCCCACAGGGATGGATGAACACTGAAGCTTTCTTT; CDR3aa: CASSPQGWMNTEAFF
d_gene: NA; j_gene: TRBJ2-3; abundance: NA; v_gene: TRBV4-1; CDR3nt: TGCGCCAGCAGCCAAGTCAGCACAGATACGCAGTATTTT; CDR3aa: CASSQVSTDTQYF
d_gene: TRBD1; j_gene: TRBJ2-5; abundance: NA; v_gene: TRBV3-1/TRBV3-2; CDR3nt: TGTGCCAGCAGCCTGAGGGGGCTGGATGAGACCCAGTACTTC; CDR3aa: CASSLRGLDETQYF
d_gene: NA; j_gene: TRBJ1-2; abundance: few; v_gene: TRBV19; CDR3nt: TGTGCCAGTAGTCCCCTCGAGCGGAGGAGTGGTGGCTACACCTTC; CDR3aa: CASSPLERRSGGYTF
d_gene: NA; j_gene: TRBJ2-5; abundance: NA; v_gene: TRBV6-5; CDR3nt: TGTGCCAGCACCCGATACCAAGAGACCCAGTACTTC; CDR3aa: CASTRYQETQYF
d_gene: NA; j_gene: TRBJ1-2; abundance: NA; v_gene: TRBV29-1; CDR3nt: TGCAGCGTTTGGGAGAACCTCTATGGCTACACCTTC; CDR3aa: CSVWENLYGYTF
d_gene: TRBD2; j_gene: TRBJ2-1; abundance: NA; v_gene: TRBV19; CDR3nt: TGTGCCAGTAGTAGGGGACTAGCGGGGGACAATGAGCAGTTCTTC; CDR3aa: CASSRGLAGDNEQFF
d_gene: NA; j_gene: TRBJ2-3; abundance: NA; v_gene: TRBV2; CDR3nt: TGTGCCAGCAGCGCCCTCACAGATACGCAGTATTTT; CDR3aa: CASSALTDTQYF
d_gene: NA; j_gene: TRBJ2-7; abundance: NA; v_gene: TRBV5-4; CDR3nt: TGTGCCAGCAGCACCCCGAGCGGTAGATACGAGCAGTACTTC; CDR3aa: CASSTPSGRYEQYF
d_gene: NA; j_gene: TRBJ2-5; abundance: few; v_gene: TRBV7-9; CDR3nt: TGTGCCAGCAGCTTAGGTTCTTGGGGCTCCCTGAAGACCCAGTACTTC; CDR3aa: CASSLGSWGSLKTQYF
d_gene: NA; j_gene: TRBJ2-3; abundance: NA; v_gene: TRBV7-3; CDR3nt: TGTGCCAGCAGCAAGTGGGGGGGCGTGGGCACAGATACGCAGTATTTT; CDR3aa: CASSKWGGVGTDTQYF
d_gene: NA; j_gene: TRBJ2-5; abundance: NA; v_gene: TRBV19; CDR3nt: TGTGCCAGTAGTATAGATCTTGGCAGACGGGAGACCCAGTACTTC; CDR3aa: CASSIDLGRRETQYF
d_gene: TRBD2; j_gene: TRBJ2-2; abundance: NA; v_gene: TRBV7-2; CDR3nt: TGTGCCAGCAGCTTAGCACTAGCGGGAGTTAAAAAGTCCGGGGAGCTGTTTTTT; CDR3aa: CASSLALAGVKKSGELFF
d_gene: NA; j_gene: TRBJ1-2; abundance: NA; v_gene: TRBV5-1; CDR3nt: TGCGCCAGCAGCTCTGACTATGGCTACACCTTC; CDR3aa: CASSSDYGYTF
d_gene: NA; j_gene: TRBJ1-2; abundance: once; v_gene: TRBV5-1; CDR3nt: TGCGCCAGCAGCTTTCAGGGTTTCAACTATGGCTACACCTTC; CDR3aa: CASSFQGFNYGYTF
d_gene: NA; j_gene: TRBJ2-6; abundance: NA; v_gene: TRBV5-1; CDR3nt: TGCGCCAGCAGCGTCTCTGGGGCCAACGTCCTGACTTTC; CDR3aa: CASSVSGANVLTF
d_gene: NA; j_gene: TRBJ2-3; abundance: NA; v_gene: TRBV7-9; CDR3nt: TGTGCCAGCAGCCCCTGGGGCAGACTTGAGGGGAGAGATACGCAGTATTTT; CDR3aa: CASSPWGRLEGRDTQYF
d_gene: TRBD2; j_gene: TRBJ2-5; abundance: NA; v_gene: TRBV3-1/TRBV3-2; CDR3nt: TGTGCCAGCAGCCAAGGACTAGCGGGGGCCCCAGAGACCCAGTACTTC; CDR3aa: CASSQGLAGAPETQYF
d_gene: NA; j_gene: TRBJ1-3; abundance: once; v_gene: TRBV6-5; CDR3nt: TGTGCCAGCAGTTACAGGGCGCGAAACACCATATATTTT; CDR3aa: CASSYRARNTIYF
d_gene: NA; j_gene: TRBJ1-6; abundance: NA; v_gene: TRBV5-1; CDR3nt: TGCGCCAGCACTAAGGAGGACTACGTTAATTCACCCCTCCACTTT; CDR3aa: CASTKEDYVNSPLHF
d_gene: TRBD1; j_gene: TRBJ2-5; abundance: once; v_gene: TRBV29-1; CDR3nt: TGCAGCGTAGAGACAGGGTTAGGAGAGACCCAGTACTTC; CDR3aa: CSVETGLGETQYF
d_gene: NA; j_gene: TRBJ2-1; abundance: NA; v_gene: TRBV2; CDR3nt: TGTGCCAGCAGTGTCTTGGGCCACAGCTCCTACAATGAGCAGTTCTTC; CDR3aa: CASSVLGHSSYNEQFF
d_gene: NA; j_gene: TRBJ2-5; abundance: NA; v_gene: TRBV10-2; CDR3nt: TGCGCCAGCAGTGATTACGTGGAGACCCAGTACTTC; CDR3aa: CASSDYVETQYF
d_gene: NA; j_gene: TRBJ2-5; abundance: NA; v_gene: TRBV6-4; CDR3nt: TGTGCCAGCAGTGTCTTGGTAGGGGAGACCCAGTACTTC; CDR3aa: CASSVLVGETQYF